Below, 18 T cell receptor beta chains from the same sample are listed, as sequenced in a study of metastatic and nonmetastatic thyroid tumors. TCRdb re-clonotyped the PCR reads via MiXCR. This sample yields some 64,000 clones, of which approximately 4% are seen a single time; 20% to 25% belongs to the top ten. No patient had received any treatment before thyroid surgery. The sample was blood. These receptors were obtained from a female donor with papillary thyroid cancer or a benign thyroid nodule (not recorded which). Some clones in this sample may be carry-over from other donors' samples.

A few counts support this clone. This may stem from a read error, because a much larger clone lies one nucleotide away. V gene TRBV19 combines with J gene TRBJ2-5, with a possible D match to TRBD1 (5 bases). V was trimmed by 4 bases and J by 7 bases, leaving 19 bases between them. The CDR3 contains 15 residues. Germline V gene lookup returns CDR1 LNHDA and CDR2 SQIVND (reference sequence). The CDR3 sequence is CASSTGVGAEGTQYF. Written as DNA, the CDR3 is TGTGCCAGTAGTACTGGGGTAGGGGCGGAAGGGACCCAGTACTTC.

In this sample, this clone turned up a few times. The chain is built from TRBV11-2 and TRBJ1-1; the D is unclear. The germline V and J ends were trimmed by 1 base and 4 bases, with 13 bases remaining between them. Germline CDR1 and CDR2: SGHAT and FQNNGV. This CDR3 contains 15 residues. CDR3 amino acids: CASSLVAGSGTEAFF. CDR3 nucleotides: TGTGCCAGCAGCTTAGTGGCAGGCTCCGGCACTGAAGCTTTCTTT.

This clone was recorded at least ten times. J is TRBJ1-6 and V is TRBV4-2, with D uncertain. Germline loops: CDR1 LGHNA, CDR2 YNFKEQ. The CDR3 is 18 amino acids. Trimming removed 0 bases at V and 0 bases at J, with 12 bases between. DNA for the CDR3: TGTGCCAGCAGCCAAGATTATCCAGTCAGCTCCTATAATTCACCCCTCCACTTT. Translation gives CASSQDYPVSSYNSPLHF.

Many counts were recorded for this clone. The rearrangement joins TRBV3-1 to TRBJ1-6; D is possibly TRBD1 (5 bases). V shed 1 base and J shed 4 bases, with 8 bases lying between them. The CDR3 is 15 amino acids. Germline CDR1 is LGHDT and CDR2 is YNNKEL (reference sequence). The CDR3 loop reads CASSQGDLYNSPLHF. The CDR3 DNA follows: TGTGCCAGCAGCCAAGGGGACTTGTATAATTCACCCCTCCACTTT.

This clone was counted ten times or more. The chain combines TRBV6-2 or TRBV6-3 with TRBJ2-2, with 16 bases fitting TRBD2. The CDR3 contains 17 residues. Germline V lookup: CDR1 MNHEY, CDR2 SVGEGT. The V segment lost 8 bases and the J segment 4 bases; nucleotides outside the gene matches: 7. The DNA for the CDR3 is TGTGCCAGCGCCCCCGGGACTAGCGGGAGGGCCACCGGGGAGCTGTTTTTT. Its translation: CASAPGTSGRATGELFF.

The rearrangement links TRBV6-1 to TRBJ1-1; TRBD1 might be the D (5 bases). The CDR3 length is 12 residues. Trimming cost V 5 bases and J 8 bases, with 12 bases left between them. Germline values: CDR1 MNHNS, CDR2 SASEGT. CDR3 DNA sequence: TGTGCCAGCAGTAAGGAACAGGTGGAAGCTTTCTTT. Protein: CASSKEQVEAFF.

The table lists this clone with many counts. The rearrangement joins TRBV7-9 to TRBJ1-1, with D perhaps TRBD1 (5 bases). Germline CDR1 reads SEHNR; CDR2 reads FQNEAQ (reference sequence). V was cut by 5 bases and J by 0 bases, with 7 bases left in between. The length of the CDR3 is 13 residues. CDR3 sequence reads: CASSRQLNTEAFF. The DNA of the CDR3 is TGTGCCAGCAGCCGACAGTTGAACACTGAAGCTTTCTTT. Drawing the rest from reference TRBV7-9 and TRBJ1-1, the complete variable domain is DTGVSQNPRHKITKRGQNVTFRCDPISEHNRLYWYRQTLGQGPEFLTYFQNEAQLEKSRLLSDRFSAERPKGSFSTLEIQRTEQGDSAMYLCASSRQLNTEAFFGQGTRLTVV.

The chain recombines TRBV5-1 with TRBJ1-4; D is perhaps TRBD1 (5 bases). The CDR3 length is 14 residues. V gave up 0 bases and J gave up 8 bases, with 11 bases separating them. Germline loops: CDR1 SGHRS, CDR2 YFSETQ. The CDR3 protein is CASSLEGWGEKLFF. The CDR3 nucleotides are TGCGCCAGCAGCTTGGAGGGGTGGGGAGAAAAACTGTTTTTT.

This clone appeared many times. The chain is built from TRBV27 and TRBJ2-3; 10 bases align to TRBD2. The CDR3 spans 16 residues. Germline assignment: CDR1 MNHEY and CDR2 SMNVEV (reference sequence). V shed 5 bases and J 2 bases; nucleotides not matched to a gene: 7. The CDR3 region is CASSPLGTSDTDTQYF. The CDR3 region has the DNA TGTGCCAGCAGTCCACTGGGGACTAGCGACACAGATACGCAGTATTTT.

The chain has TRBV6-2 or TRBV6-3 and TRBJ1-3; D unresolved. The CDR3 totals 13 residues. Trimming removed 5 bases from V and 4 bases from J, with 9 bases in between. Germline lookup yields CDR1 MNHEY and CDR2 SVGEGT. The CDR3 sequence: CASSATLGNTIYF. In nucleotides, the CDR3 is TGTGCCAGCAGTGCGACTCTCGGAAACACCATATATTTT.

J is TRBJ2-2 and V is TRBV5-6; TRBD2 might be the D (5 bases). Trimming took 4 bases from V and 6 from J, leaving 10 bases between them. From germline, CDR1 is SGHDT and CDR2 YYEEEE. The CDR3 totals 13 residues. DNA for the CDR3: TGTGCCAGCAGCCTGGGAGTACCCGGGGAGCTGTTTTTT. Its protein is CASSLGVPGELFF.

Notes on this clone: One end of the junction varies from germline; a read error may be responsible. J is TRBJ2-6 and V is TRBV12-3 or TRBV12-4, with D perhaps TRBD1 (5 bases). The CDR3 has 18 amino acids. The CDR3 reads CASTRSTVANSGANVLTF. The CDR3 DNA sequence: TGTGCCAGCACTCGGTCCACAGTAGCCAACTCTGGGGCCAACGTCTTGACTTTC.

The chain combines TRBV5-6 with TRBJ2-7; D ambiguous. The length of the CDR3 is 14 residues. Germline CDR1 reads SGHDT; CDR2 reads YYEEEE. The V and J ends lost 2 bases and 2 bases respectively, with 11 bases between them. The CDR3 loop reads CASSLYGHPYEQYF. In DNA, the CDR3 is TGTGCCAGCAGCTTATATGGTCACCCCTACGAGCAGTACTTC.

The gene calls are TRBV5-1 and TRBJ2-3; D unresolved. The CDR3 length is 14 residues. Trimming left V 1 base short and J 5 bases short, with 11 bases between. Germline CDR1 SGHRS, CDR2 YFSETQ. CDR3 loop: CASSLKWRGDTQYF. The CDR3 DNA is TGCGCCAGCAGCTTGAAATGGCGAGGAGATACGCAGTATTTT.

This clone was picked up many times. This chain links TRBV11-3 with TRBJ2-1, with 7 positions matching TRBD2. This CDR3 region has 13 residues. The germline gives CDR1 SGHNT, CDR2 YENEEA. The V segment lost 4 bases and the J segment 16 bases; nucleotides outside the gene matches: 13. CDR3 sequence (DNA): TGTGCCAGCAGCTCTCCTAGCGGAGACCTTCCCTTCTTC. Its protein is CASSSPSGDLPFF.

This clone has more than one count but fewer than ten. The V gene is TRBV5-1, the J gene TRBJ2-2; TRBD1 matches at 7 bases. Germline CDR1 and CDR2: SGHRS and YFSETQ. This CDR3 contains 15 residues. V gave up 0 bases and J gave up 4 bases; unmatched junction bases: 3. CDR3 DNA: TGCGCCAGCAGCTTGGGTGCAGGGGGCACCGGGGAGCTGTTTTTT. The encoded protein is CASSLGAGGTGELFF.

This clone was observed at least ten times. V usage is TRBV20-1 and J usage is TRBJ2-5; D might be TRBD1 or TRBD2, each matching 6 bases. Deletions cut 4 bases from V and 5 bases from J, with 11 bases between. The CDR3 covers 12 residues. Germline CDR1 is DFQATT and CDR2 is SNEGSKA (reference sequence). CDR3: CSAIGGQETQYF. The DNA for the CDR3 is TGCAGTGCTATAGGGGGGCAGGAGACCCAGTACTTC.

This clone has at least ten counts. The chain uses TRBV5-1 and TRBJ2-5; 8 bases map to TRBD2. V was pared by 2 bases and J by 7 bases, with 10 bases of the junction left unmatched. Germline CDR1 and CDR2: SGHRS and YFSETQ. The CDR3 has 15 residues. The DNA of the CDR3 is TGCGCCAGCAGCTTAGTCGGAGGGGGACTAGGGACCCAGTACTTC. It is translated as CASSLVGGGLGTQYF.